This TCR beta chain was profiled in a study of CD8 T cells in ankylosing spondylitis. The germline gives CDR1 MNHNS, CDR2 SASEGT. This CDR3 has 15 amino acids. Trimming cost V 7 bases and J 2 bases, with 15 bases left between them. Each CDR3 protein is one row after TCRdb ran MiXCR on the 5' RACE reads. The top ten clones hold over 9% of a sample with fewer than 130,000 distinct CDR3 sequences, 24% of them seen once. This TCR was recovered from a male donor with ankylosing spondylitis. The genes are TRBV6-1 and TRBJ1-5; a possible D gene is TRBD1 (6 bases). Sequences were obtained from synovial fluid, either unsorted or a sorted T cell fraction (not recorded which). DNA of the CDR3: TGTGCCAGCATAGCAGGGGCTGGTCGCAATCAGCCCCAGCATTTT. Translation: CASIAGAGRNQPQHF.